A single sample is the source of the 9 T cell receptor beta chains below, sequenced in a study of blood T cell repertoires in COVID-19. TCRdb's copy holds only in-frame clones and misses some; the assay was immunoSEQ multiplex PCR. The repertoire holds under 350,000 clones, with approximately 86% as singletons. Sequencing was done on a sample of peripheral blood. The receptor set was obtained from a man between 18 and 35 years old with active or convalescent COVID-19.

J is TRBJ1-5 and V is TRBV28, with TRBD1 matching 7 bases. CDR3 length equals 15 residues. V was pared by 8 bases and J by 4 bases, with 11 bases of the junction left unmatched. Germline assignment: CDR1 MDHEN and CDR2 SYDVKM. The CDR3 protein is CASGIRGALNQPQHF. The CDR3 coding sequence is TGTGCCAGCGGAATCAGGGGGGCACTTAATCAGCCCCAGCATTTT. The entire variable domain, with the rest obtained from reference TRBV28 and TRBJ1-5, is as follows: DVKVTQSSRYLVKRTGEKVFLECVQDMDHENMFWYRQDPGLGLRLIYFSYDVKMKEKGDIPEGYSVSREKKERFSLILESASTNQTSMYLCASGIRGALNQPQHFGDGTRLSIL.

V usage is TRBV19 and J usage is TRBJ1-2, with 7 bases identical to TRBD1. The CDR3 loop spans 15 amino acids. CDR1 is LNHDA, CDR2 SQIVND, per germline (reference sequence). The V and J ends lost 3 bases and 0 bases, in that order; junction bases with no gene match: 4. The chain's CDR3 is CASSIGTVANYGYTF. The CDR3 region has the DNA TGTGCCAGTAGTATTGGGACAGTAGCTAACTATGGCTACACCTTC.

The CDR3 region is CASSLHTLPGLDKYEQYF. The DNA of the CDR3 is TGTGCCAGCAGCCTCCACACCCTCCCAGGACTAGATAAATACGAGCAGTACTTC. This chain connects TRBV7-3 to TRBJ2-7, with 7 bases identical to TRBD2. This CDR3 has 18 amino acids. V gave up 5 bases and J gave up 4 bases; unmatched junction bases: 20. Germline V gene sequence: CDR1 SGHTA, CDR2 FQGTGA.

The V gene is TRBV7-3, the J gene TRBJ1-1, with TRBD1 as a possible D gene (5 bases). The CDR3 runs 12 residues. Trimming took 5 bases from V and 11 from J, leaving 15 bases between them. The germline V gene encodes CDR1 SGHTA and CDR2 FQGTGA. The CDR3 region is CASSLAGGSAFF. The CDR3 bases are TGTGCCAGCAGCCTAGCGGGGGGTTCGGCTTTCTTT.

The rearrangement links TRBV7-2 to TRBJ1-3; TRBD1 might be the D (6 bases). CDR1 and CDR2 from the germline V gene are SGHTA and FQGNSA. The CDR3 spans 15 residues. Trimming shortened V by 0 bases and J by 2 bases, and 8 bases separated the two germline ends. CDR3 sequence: CASSLAQGTGNTIYF. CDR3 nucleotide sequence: TGTGCCAGCAGCTTAGCCCAGGGGACTGGAAACACCATATATTTT.

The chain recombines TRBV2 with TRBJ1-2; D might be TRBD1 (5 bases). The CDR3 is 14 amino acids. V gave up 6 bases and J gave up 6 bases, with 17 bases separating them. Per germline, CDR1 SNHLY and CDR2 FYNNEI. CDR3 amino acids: CASSPPAGRHGYTF. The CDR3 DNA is TGTGCCAGCAGCCCCCCGGCAGGGCGACATGGCTACACCTTC.

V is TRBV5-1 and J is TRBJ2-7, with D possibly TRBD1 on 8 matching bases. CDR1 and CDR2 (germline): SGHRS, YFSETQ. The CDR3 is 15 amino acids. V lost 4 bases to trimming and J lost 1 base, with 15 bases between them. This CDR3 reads CASSRAGQASYEQYF. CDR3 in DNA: TGCGCCAGCAGCCGAGCGGGACAGGCTTCCTACGAGCAGTACTTC.

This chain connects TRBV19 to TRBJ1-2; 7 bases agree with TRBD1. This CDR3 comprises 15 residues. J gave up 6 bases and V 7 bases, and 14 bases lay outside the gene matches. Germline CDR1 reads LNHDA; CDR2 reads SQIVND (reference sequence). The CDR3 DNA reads TGTGCCAGTACCGTTAGGGGGCCAGTTGGTGATGGCTACACCTTC. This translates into CASTVRGPVGDGYTF. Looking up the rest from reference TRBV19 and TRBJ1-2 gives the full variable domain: DGGITQSPKYLFRKEGQNVTLSCEQNLNHDAMYWYRQDPGQGLRLIYYSQIVNDFQKGDIAEGYSVSREKKESFPLTVTSAQKNPTAFYLCASTVRGPVGDGYTFGSGTRLTVV.

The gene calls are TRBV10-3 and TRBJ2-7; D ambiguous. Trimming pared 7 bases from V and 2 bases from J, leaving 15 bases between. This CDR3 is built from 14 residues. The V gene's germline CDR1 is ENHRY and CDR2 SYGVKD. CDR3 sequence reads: CAITSGSGPYEQYF. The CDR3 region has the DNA TGTGCCATCACCTCGGGTAGTGGCCCCTACGAGCAGTACTTC.